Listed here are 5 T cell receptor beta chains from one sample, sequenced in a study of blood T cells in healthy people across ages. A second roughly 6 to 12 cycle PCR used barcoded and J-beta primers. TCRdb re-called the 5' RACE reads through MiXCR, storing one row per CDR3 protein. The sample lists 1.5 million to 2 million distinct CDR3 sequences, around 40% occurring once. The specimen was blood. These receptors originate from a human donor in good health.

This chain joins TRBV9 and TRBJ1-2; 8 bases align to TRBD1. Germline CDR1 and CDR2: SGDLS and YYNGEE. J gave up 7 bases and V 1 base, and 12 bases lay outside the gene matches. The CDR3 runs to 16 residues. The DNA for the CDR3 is TGTGCCAGCAGCGTATTCGGGACAGGTTCAATGATTGGCTACACCTTC. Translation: CASSVFGTGSMIGYTF.

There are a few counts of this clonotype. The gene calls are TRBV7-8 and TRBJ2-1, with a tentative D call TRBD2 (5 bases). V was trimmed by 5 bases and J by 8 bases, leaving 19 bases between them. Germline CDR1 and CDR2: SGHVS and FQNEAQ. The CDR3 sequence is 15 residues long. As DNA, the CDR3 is TGTGCCAGCAGCCTCCAGAGGGATTACTGGGATGAGCAGTTCTTC. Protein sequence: CASSLQRDYWDEQFF. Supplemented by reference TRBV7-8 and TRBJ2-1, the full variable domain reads GAGVSQSPRYKVAKRGQDVALRCDPISGHVSLFWYQQALGQGPEFLTYFQNEAQLDKSGLPSDRFFAERPEGSVSTLKIQRTQQEDSAVYLCASSLQRDYWDEQFFGPGTRLTVL.

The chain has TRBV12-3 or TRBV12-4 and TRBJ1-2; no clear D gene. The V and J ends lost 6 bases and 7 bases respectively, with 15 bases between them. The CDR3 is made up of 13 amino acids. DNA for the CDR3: TGTGCCAGCAGCCGAAGATCTAGCGGTGGCTACACCTTC. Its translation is CASSRRSSGGYTF.

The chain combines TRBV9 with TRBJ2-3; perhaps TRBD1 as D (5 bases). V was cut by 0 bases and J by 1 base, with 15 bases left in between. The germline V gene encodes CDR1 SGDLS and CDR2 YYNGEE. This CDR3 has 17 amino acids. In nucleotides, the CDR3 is TGTGCCAGCAGCGTAGGTCGTCAGGGAATCCGCACAGATACGCAGTATTTT. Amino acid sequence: CASSVGRQGIRTDTQYF.

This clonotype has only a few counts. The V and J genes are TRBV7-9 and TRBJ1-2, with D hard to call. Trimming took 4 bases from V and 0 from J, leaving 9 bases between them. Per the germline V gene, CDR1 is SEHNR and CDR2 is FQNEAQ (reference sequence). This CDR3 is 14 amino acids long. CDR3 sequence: CASSSPMANYGYTF. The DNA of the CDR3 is TGTGCCAGCAGCTCCCCTATGGCTAACTATGGCTACACCTTC.